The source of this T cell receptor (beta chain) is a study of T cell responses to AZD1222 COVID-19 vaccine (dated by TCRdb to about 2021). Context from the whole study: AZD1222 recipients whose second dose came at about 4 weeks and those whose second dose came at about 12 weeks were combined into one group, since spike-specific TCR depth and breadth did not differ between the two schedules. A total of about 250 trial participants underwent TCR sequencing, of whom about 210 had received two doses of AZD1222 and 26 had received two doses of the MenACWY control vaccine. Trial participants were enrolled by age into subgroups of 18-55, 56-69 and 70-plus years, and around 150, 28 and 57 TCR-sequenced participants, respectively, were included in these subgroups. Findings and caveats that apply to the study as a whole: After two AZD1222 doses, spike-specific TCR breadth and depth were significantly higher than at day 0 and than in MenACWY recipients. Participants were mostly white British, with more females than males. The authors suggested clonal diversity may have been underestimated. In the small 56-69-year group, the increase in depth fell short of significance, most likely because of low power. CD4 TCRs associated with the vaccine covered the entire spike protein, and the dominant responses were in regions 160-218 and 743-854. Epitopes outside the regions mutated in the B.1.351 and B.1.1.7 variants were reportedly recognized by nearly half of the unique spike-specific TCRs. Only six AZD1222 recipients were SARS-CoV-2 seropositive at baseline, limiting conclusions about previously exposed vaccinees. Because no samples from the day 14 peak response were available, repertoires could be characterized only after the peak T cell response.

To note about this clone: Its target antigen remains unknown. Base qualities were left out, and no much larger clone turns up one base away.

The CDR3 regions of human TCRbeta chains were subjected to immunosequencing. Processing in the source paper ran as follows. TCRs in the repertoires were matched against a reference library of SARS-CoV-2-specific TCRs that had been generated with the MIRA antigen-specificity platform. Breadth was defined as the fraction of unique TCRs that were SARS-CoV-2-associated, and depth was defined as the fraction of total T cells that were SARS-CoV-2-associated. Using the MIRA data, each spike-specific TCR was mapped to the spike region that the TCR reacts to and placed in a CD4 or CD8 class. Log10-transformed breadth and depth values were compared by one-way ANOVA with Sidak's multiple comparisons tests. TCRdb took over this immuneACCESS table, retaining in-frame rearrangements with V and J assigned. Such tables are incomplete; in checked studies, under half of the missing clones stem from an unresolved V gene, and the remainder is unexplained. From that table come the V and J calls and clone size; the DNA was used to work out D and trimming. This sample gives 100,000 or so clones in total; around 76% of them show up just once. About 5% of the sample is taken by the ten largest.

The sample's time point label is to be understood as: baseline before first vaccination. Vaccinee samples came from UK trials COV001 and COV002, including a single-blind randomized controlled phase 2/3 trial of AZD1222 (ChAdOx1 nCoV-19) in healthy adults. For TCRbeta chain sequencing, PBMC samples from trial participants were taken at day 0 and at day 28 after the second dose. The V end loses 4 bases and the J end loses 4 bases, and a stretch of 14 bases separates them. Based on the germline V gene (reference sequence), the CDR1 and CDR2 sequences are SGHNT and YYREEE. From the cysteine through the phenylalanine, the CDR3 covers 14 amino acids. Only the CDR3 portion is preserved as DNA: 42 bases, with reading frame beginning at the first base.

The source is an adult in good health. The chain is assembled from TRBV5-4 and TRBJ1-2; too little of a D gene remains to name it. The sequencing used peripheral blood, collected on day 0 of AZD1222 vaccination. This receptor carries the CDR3 CASSLGQEVYGYTF. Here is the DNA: TGTGCCAGCAGCCTGGGTCAGGAGGTCTATGGCTACACCTTC.